A single sample is the source of the 31 T cell receptor beta chains below, sequenced in a study of T cells in Graves' hyperthyroidism and ophthalmopathy (dated by TCRdb to between 2019 and 2020). The library was generated by multiplex PCR. Sequencing was performed on an Illumina HiSeq 2000. TCR beta CDR3 regions were amplified from RNA transcripts. For the first round of RT-PCR on the TCR CDR3, the HTBI primer set was used together with the Qiagen OneStep RT-PCR kit. Clones were called with MiXCR by TCRdb after fastp trimmed the public reads at Q25, and only in-frame beta chains were retained. One record per CDR3 amino acid sequence lists the most common genes and DNA. The sample contains about half a million distinct CDR3 sequences, around 22% of them found a single time. The top ten constitute 11% of the sample. Specimen: blood. The receptors come from a woman aged 25 to 39 with Graves' ophthalmopathy.

The chain joins TRBV6-1 to TRBJ1-5; the D gene is possibly TRBD1 (6 bases). CDR3 length: 16 residues. Trimming cost V 4 bases and J 3 bases, with 16 bases left between them. The germline CDR1 and CDR2 sequences are MNHNS and SASEGT. The CDR3 is CASSARDTSFNQPQHF. CDR3 nucleotides: TGTGCCAGCAGTGCGCGGGACACCTCCTTCAATCAGCCCCAGCATTTT.

The chain joins TRBV28 to TRBJ1-2, with 7 nucleotides matching TRBD1. V shed 5 bases, J shed 10 bases, and the junction held 13 bases outside the gene matches. This CDR3 is built from 14 residues. Germline CDR1 reads MDHEN; CDR2 reads SYDVKM. The CDR3 spells CASSHPFQGGDYTF. Written as DNA, the CDR3 is TGTGCCAGCAGTCATCCATTTCAGGGGGGCGACTACACCTTC.

Ten or more counts support this clonotype. The chain joins TRBV19 to TRBJ1-1, with a possible D match to TRBD1 (5 bases). Looked up from germline, CDR1 is LNHDA and CDR2 is SQIVND (reference sequence). Trimming took off 2 bases at V and 5 bases at J, with 15 bases between the two ends. The CDR3 is 15 amino acids. CDR3: CASSILRAGKTEAFF. CDR3 nucleotides: TGTGCCAGTAGTATACTCAGGGCGGGGAAGACTGAAGCTTTCTTT.

This clonotype occurred a few times. This chain connects TRBV7-3 to TRBJ2-5, with TRBD2 matching over 14 bases. Germline CDR1 and CDR2: SGHTA and FQGTGA. The CDR3 runs 17 residues. V lost 5 bases to trimming and J lost 5 bases; unmatched junction nucleotides: 10. The CDR3 loop is CASSPLGLAGGRETQYF. CDR3 in DNA: TGTGCCAGCAGCCCCCTCGGACTAGCGGGGGGTCGGGAGACCCAGTACTTC.

This clonotype was recorded many times. V and J are TRBV27 and TRBJ1-2; possibly TRBD1 for D (5 bases). V shed 5 bases and J shed 2 bases, with 12 bases lying between them. The CDR3 contains 14 residues. Germline V CDR1 and CDR2: MNHEY, SMNVEV (reference sequence). In DNA form, the CDR3 reads TGTGCCAGCAGTAGACGGCGGGGGAACTATGGCTACACCTTC. Translated, it gives CASSRRRGNYGYTF.

The chain couples TRBV20-1 to TRBJ2-7; weak D call: TRBD2 (5 bases). V gave up 3 bases and J gave up 5 bases, with 14 bases separating them. Germline values: CDR1 DFQATT, CDR2 SNEGSKA (reference sequence). The length of the CDR3 is 13 residues. CDR3 in amino acids: CSASFRRADEQYF. CDR3 nucleotide sequence: TGCAGTGCTAGCTTTAGGCGGGCGGACGAGCAGTACTTC.

This clonotype was counted many times. This rearrangement joins TRBV12-3 or TRBV12-4 to TRBJ1-2; D call uncertain. V gave up 7 bases and J gave up 4 bases, with 16 bases separating them. CDR3 length: 14 residues. The CDR3 nucleotides read TGTGCCAGCAACCAATATACATCAGGCTATGGCTACACCTTC. Encoded protein: CASNQYTSGYGYTF.

In its sample, this clonotype was seen many times. The gene calls are TRBV4-2 and TRBJ1-1; 9 bases map to TRBD1. This CDR3 region has 17 residues. V shed 3 bases, J shed 0 bases, and the junction held 8 bases outside the gene matches. Per germline, CDR1 LGHNA and CDR2 YNFKEQ. This CDR3 is CASSHPGTGLMNTEAFF. DNA for the CDR3: TGTGCCAGCAGCCATCCCGGGACAGGGCTCATGAACACTGAAGCTTTCTTT.

This clonotype was observed a few times. V and J are TRBV4-1 and TRBJ2-7, with no clear D. The CDR3 is 16 residues long. Per germline, CDR1 MGHRA and CDR2 YSYEKL. Trimming pared 3 bases from V and 3 bases from J, leaving 18 bases between. CDR3 DNA sequence: TGCGCCAGCAGCCAGTGGGCCAGTTATAAGTTCTACGAGCAGTACTTC. Its translation: CASSQWASYKFYEQYF.

The chain carries TRBV20-1 and TRBJ1-1; TRBD1 matches 9 bases. The CDR3 extends over 14 amino acids. CDR1 and CDR2 (germline): DFQATT, SNEGSKA (reference sequence). The V and J ends lost 3 bases and 5 bases, in that order; junction bases with no gene match: 7. The CDR3 nucleotides read TGCAGTGCTAGGACCGGACAGGGGAGGACTGAAGCTTTCTTT. Translation: CSARTGQGRTEAFF.

This clonotype appeared a few times. This rearrangement joins TRBV28 to TRBJ2-7; 8 bases are a match to TRBD2. The trim removed 4 bases at V and 0 bases at J, leaving 5 bases unmatched. CDR1 MDHEN and CDR2 SYDVKM come from the germline V gene. The CDR3 runs to 15 residues. CDR3 in amino acids: CASSSLSGISYEQYF. The CDR3 coding sequence is TGTGCCAGCAGTTCACTTAGCGGGATCTCCTACGAGCAGTACTTC.

This clonotype was counted ten times or more. This chain links TRBV7-2 with TRBJ2-7; D gene unclear. The CDR3 runs 14 residues. The germline V gene has CDR1 SGHTA and CDR2 FQGNSA. The germline V and J ends were trimmed by 4 bases and 4 bases, with 14 bases remaining between them. The CDR3 region is CASSSRRSEYEQYF. The CDR3 coding sequence is TGTGCCAGCAGCTCCCGACGGTCCGAGTACGAGCAGTACTTC.

Ten or more counts support this clonotype. The chain has TRBV7-2 and TRBJ1-5; no clear D. V was trimmed by 1 base and J by 5 bases, leaving 12 bases between them. This CDR3 region has 15 residues. Germline CDR1 SGHTA, CDR2 FQGNSA. The CDR3 here is CASSLVVEVDQPQHF. CDR3 bases: TGTGCCAGCAGCTTAGTAGTGGAAGTCGATCAGCCCCAGCATTTT.

The gene calls are TRBV28 and TRBJ1-1, with no clear D. The CDR3 contains 15 residues. Trimming took off 2 bases at V and 4 bases at J, with 14 bases between the two ends. CDR1 is MDHEN, CDR2 SYDVKM, per germline. Here the CDR3 DNA reads TGTGCCAGCAGTTTAGTTTCCAGGTGGGCCACTGAAGCTTTCTTT. Its translation is CASSLVSRWATEAFF.

This clonotype occurred many times. The chain joins TRBV6-2 or TRBV6-3 to TRBJ2-7; D assignment may be TRBD1 or TRBD2 (5 bases each). V was cut by 4 bases and J by 3 bases, with 10 bases left in between. The CDR3 consists of 13 residues. CDR1 and CDR2 (germline): MNHEY, SVGEGT. In nucleotides, the CDR3 is TGTGCCAGCAGTTGGGGGTCATTCTACGAGCAGTACTTC. Translation: CASSWGSFYEQYF.

This clonotype was counted many times. The V and J genes are TRBV6-5 and TRBJ1-2; the match to TRBD1 covers 12 bases. This CDR3 has 15 residues. Germline-derived CDR1 and CDR2 are MNHEY and SVGAGI. Germline trimming cut 2 bases from V and 7 bases from J; bases unmatched to any gene: 5. CDR3 coding DNA: TGTGCCAGCAGTTACGGGGGACAGGGGGCGGTTGGCTACACCTTC. This translates into CASSYGGQGAVGYTF.

This clonotype showed up just a few times. V is TRBV28 and J is TRBJ1-2; 9 nucleotides line up with TRBD1. The CDR3 consists of 14 residues. CDR1 and CDR2 from the germline V gene are MDHEN and SYDVKM. V was clipped by 6 bases and J by 8 bases; unmatched bases: 10. CDR3 amino acids: CASSPRTGGEGYTF. The CDR3 nucleotides read TGTGCCAGCAGCCCGCGCACAGGGGGCGAAGGCTACACCTTC.

On this clonotype itself: The conserved closing phenylalanine or tryptophan is absent in this CDR3, likely reflecting a read error. The gene calls are TRBV7-8 and TRBJ2-7; D is undetermined. CDR1 SGHVS and CDR2 FQNEAQ come from the germline V gene. Trimming pared 2 bases from V and 5 bases from J, leaving 4 bases between. The CDR3 is 11 residues long. The CDR3 coding sequence is TGTGCCAGCAGCTTATTCGACGAGCAGTACCTC. Protein sequence: CASSLFDEQYL.

A remark on this clonotype: A much larger clone lies a single base off, so this may be a read error. The CDR3 DNA is TGTGCCAGCAGCTTAGAACCCGGACGGACCGTCAAAGCTTTCTTT. Its protein is CASSLEPGRTVKAFF. The chain carries TRBV11-2 and TRBJ1-1; D is ambiguous. This CDR3 has 15 amino acids. V shed 0 bases and J shed 9 bases, with 17 bases lying between them. Germline V gives CDR1 SGHAT, CDR2 FQNNGV.

This clonotype occurred many times. This chain joins TRBV4-2 and TRBJ2-5; tentatively, D is TRBD1 (6 bases). Germline loops: CDR1 LGHNA, CDR2 YNFKEQ. V lost 4 bases to trimming and J lost 7 bases, with 13 bases between them. The CDR3 runs 13 residues. In DNA form, the CDR3 reads TGTGCCAGCAGCCTGACAGGAGAGGGGACCCAGTACTTC. Translation: CASSLTGEGTQYF.

The J gene is TRBJ2-7, the V gene TRBV28, with 7 nucleotides matching TRBD2. The germline gives CDR1 MDHEN, CDR2 SYDVKM. The junction had 10 bases not matched to a gene; V was cut back by 6 bases and J by 2 bases. The CDR3 runs to 15 residues. The CDR3 sequence: CASSFGGGGTYEQYF. The CDR3 DNA reads TGTGCCAGCAGCTTCGGCGGGGGAGGAACCTACGAGCAGTACTTC.

This clonotype has only a few counts. The chain couples TRBV19 to TRBJ2-5, with a tentative D call TRBD1 (6 bases). This CDR3 region has 15 residues. Trimming pared 5 bases from V and 4 bases from J, leaving 17 bases between. Germline CDR1 is LNHDA and CDR2 is SQIVND (reference sequence). The CDR3 loop is CASSVTTGTPETQYF. In DNA, the CDR3 is TGTGCCAGTAGTGTAACGACAGGAACTCCAGAGACCCAGTACTTC. Using reference TRBV19 and TRBJ2-5 for the parts outside the CDR3, the full variable domain is DGGITQSPKYLFRKEGQNVTLSCEQNLNHDAMYWYRQDPGQGLRLIYYSQIVNDFQKGDIAEGYSVSREKKESFPLTVTSAQKNPTAFYLCASSVTTGTPETQYFGPGTRLLVL.

The V gene is TRBV30, the J gene TRBJ2-7; D might be TRBD1 (5 bases). Germline V gene lookup returns CDR1 GTSNPN and CDR2 SVGIG (reference sequence). Between the trimmed V and J ends, which lost 1 base and 6 bases, there was a span of 16 bases. This CDR3 has 14 amino acids. CDR3 DNA sequence: TGTGCCTGGAGTGCCGGCCAGGGTGGGTTCGAGCAGTACTTC. Protein: CAWSAGQGGFEQYF.

This clonotype came up many times. The rearrangement links TRBV7-2 to TRBJ1-2; D is perhaps TRBD1 (6 bases). The CDR3 covers 13 residues. Germline V lookup: CDR1 SGHTA, CDR2 FQGNSA. Deletions cut 2 bases from V and 7 bases from J, with 11 bases between. As DNA, the CDR3 is TGTGCCAGCAGCTTAAACAGGGAGGGTGGCTACACCTTC. Encoded protein: CASSLNREGGYTF.

This clonotype was counted only a few times. The V and J genes are TRBV3-1 and TRBJ2-2, with D maybe TRBD1 (7 bases). The germline gives CDR1 LGHDT, CDR2 YNNKEL (reference sequence). The germline V and J ends were trimmed by 8 bases and 5 bases, with 15 bases remaining between them. The CDR3 loop spans 14 amino acids. The CDR3 here is CASARQGGTGELFF. As DNA, the CDR3 is TGTGCCAGCGCAAGACAGGGAGGAACCGGGGAGCTGTTTTTT.

This clonotype occurred many times. The chain combines TRBV27 with TRBJ1-1, with D perhaps matching TRBD1 (6 bases). V was cut by 2 bases and J by 4 bases, with 11 bases left in between. Looked up from germline, CDR1 is MNHEY and CDR2 is SMNVEV (reference sequence). CDR3 length: 14 amino acids. In DNA, the CDR3 is TGTGCCAGCAGTTTAAGGGACATACTCACTGAAGCTTTCTTT. It yields the protein CASSLRDILTEAFF.

This chain connects TRBV24-1 to TRBJ2-1; 8 bases map to TRBD1. V dropped 4 bases and J dropped 8; count of bases not matched to a gene: 18. The CDR3 has 18 amino acids. Germline values: CDR1 KGHDR, CDR2 SFDVKD. The CDR3 region has the DNA TGTGCCACCAGTGACCTGGACAGGGAGCCTAGTCGGAGGGATGAGCAGTTCTTC. Translated, it gives CATSDLDREPSRRDEQFF.

This clonotype showed up many times. The chain uses TRBV12-3 or TRBV12-4 and TRBJ2-7, with D hard to call. V lost 5 bases and J lost 7, with 12 bases in between. The CDR3 spans 12 residues. The CDR3 here is CASSNSDREQYF. CDR3 nucleotides: TGTGCCAGCAGTAATTCGGACCGGGAGCAGTACTTC.

The J gene is TRBJ2-7, the V gene TRBV30, with D hard to call. The ends were cut back, 2 bases at V and 4 bases at J, with 6 bases in the middle. Germline V lookup: CDR1 GTSNPN, CDR2 SVGIG (reference sequence). CDR3 size: 11 residues. The CDR3 sequence: CAWSSRYEQYF. CDR3 DNA: TGTGCCTGGAGTTCACGATACGAGCAGTACTTC.

This clonotype was seen a few times. The chain couples TRBV7-6 to TRBJ2-7, with a tentative D call TRBD1 (6 bases). CDR3 length equals 13 residues. Germline assignment: CDR1 SGHVS and CDR2 FNYEAQ. V lost 8 bases and J lost 3, with 14 bases in between. CDR3 residues: CASQLLQGYEQYF. The CDR3 bases are TGTGCCAGCCAACTACTACAGGGCTACGAGCAGTACTTC. The entire variable domain, with the rest obtained from reference TRBV7-6 and TRBJ2-7, is as follows: GAGVSQSPRYKVTKRGQDVALRCDPISGHVSLYWYRQALGQGPEFLTYFNYEAQQDKSGLPNDRFSAERPEGSISTLTIQRTEQRDSAMYRCASQLLQGYEQYFGPGTRLTVT.

This clonotype was found many times. V gene TRBV7-2 combines with J gene TRBJ2-5; weak D call: TRBD2 (5 bases). The length of the CDR3 is 15 residues. Germline CDR1 and CDR2: SGHTA and FQGNSA. V gave up 2 bases and J gave up 2 bases, with 12 bases separating them. The CDR3 protein is CASSLSKAVQETQYF. The CDR3 DNA sequence: TGTGCCAGCAGCTTATCGAAAGCGGTTCAAGAGACCCAGTACTTC.